This record covers a single T cell receptor beta chain. The antigen remains unidentified. These data are taken from a study of T cell repertoires in cytomegalovirus infection. Study background: Use of recently identified HLA-C-restricted and well-studied HLA-B-restricted CMV epitopes was part of the study. An indication of both CMV infection and matching HLA type came from public TCR beta signatures.

One entry per CDR3 protein, called by TCRdb with MiXCR from the reads. The sample shows around 750,000 distinct CDR3 sequences, 32% of them seen only once. V dropped 0 bases and J dropped 4; count of bases not matched to a gene: 4. Germline V gene data show CDR1 as KGHSH and CDR2 as LQKENI. The CDR3 is 15 residues long. Regarding the study as a whole: Summed public TCR beta family frequency identified CMV carriers bearing the relevant HLA. Clonotype analysis showed dominance of the ex vivo response by HLA-C-restricted CMV-specific TCR beta clonotypes.

The material sequenced was cultured CD8+ T cells from PBMCs, taken from culture after CMV antigen stimulation. The sequence was obtained from a human donor in good health (CMV status not recorded). Some clones in this sample may be carry-over from other donors' samples. V and J are TRBV18 and TRBJ1-2, with 8 positions matching TRBD1. The CDR3 region is CASSPPDRASYGYTF. The CDR3 DNA reads as TGTGCCAGCTCACCACCGGACAGGGCGTCCTATGGCTACACCTTC. The full variable domain, rest sourced from reference TRBV18 and TRBJ1-2, is NAGVMQNPRHLVRRRGQEARLRCSPMKGHSHVYWYRQLPEEGLKFMVYLQKENIIDESGMPKERFSAEFPKEGPSILRIQQVVRGDSAAYFCASSPPDRASYGYTFGSGTRLTVV.